The clone carrying this TCR beta chain was seen only a few times. TCRdb analysed the 5' RACE reads with MiXCR anew, one entry per CDR3 protein. This table has about 110,000 distinct CDR3 sequences, roughly 14% appearing once. The data originate from a study of T-cell memory formation after mild COVID-19. Study in general: TCR clusters showed largely donor specificity.

CDR3 length: 12 residues. V lost 3 bases and J 6 bases, leaving 6 bases between the germline ends. Germline V lookup: CDR1 LGHNA, CDR2 YNFKEQ. The sample taken for sequencing was PBMCs or a T cell subset sorted from them (not recorded which). The sequence derives from a man younger than 35 who had mild COVID-19 (a few samples of this study predate the infection). Cell type and time point are not known. V gene TRBV4-2 combines with J gene TRBJ2-1, with D hard to call. The CDR3 sequence is CASSQSSNEQFF. The CDR3 DNA reads TGTGCCAGCAGCCAGTCGAGCAATGAGCAGTTCTTC.